This T cell receptor (beta chain) is from a study of OX40 agonist ivuxolimab in advanced cancers. Looking at the study overall: At doses from 0.01 to 10 mg/kg, patients were given intravenous ivuxolimab every 2 weeks.

Overall study findings and caveats: By week 6 at 0.1 to 3.0 mg/kg, blood CD4+ and CD8+ T cells had expanded clonally.

About this clone: Its antigen is undetermined.

Sequenced by immunoSEQ multiplex PCR; TCRdb stores in-frame clones only, minus some. The sample includes just over 95,000 clones, 90% of them seen just once. Material: CD4+ or CD8+ T cells sorted from blood, obtained in a trial of the OX40 agonist ivuxolimab. This receptor was obtained from an adult with an advanced solid tumor such as melanoma, head and neck, liver or kidney cancer.

In nucleotides, the CDR3 is TGTGCCAGCAGCTTAGATACACTGAGCTCCTACGAGCAGTACTTC. Amino acid sequence: CASSLDTLSSYEQYF. The chain combines TRBV7-6 with TRBJ2-7; D remains unclear. CDR3 length: 15 residues. Trimming left V 1 base short and J 0 bases short, with 10 bases between. The germline CDR1 and CDR2 sequences are SGHVS and FNYEAQ.